The 27 T cell receptor beta chains below come from one sample, sequenced in a study of T-cell reconstitution after alpha-beta-depleted transplantation in children. The TCRbeta library incorporated unique molecular identifiers. TCRdb independently ran MiXCR on the PCR reads; one entry per CDR3 protein. The repertoire consists of hundreds of thousands of distinct CDR3 sequences, with over 10% occurring once and the leading ten covering 2% to 2.5%. The sequences come from PBMCs, mostly from graft donor cells, collected 360 days after TCRalphabeta/CD19-depleted stem cell transplant. The receptors come from a male patient between 10 and 17 years old who had a stem cell transplant for acute myeloid leukemia, so the T cells may come from the graft donor.

The gene calls are TRBV4-3 and TRBJ2-3, with 12 positions matching TRBD2. With V trimmed by 4 bases and J by 10 bases, 9 bases remained unmatched. The CDR3 has 15 residues. CDR1 is LGHNA, CDR2 YSLEER, per germline. CDR3 in amino acids: CASSRGTSGRRAQYF. The CDR3 DNA follows: TGCGCCAGCAGCCGGGGGACTAGCGGGCGGCGGGCGCAGTATTTT.

The chain has TRBV3-1 and TRBJ2-7; 8 bases align to TRBD2. The CDR3 is 16 amino acids. With 0 bases clipped from V and 1 base from J, the junction kept 5 bases outside the gene matches. CDR1 LGHDT and CDR2 YNNKEL come from the germline V gene (reference sequence). The CDR3 reads CASSQERLANSYEQYF. DNA for the CDR3: TGTGCCAGCAGCCAAGAAAGACTAGCGAATTCCTACGAGCAGTACTTC.

This clonotype was counted ten times or more. The chain carries TRBV9 and TRBJ2-7, with 12 bases that match TRBD2. With V trimmed by 2 bases and J by 3 bases, 3 bases remained unmatched. This CDR3 is built from 15 residues. Germline V CDR1 and CDR2: SGDLS, YYNGEE. CDR3 sequence (DNA): TGTGCCAGCAGCGTGGGGACTAGCGGGCTCTACGAGCAGTACTTC. Amino acid sequence: CASSVGTSGLYEQYF.

This clonotype was seen ten or more times. V usage is TRBV7-3 and J usage is TRBJ2-7, with 14 bases lining up with TRBD2. The CDR3 runs 15 residues. Germline CDR1 is SGHTA and CDR2 is FQGTGA. The J segment lost 5 bases and the V segment lost 4 bases, leaving 4 bases of the junction unmatched. CDR3 DNA: TGTGCCAGCAGCTCGGGACTAGCGGGAGTCCACGAGCAGTACTTC. Amino acid sequence: CASSSGLAGVHEQYF.

The sample holds many counts of this clonotype. This chain joins TRBV29-1 and TRBJ2-7; D possibly corresponds to TRBD2 (7 bases). The V end was cut by 3 bases, the J end by 3 bases, with 21 bases between. The germline CDR1 and CDR2 sequences are SQVTM and ANQGSEA. The CDR3 spans 16 residues. In DNA, the CDR3 is TGCAGCGTTGACGCTTGGGGGGGGGCGAGTTTCTACGAGCAGTACTTC. Its protein is CSVDAWGGASFYEQYF.

This clonotype was counted only a few times. The chain has TRBV7-8 and TRBJ1-5; D remains ambiguous. This CDR3 spans 12 amino acids. The V end was cut by 4 bases, the J end by 11 bases, with 12 bases between. CDR1 is SGHVS and CDR2 is FQNEAQ in the germline V gene. The CDR3 DNA sequence: TGTGCCAGCAGCTCCTCCCCCGGGGCCCAGCATTTT. It translates to CASSSSPGAQHF.

In DNA form, the CDR3 reads TGCAACGTGGCGGAGGGAGGGGGCCGCACAGATACGCAGTATTTT. Amino acids: CNVAEGGGRTDTQYF. This chain uses TRBV20-1 with TRBJ2-3; D may be TRBD1 or TRBD2 (7 bases each). Germline CDR1 reads DFQATT; CDR2 reads SNEGSKA (reference sequence). The CDR3 is 15 amino acids.

The V and J genes are TRBV7-3 and TRBJ2-7; 7 bases agree with TRBD2. The CDR3 is 17 residues long. The germline gives CDR1 SGHTA, CDR2 FQGTGA. The ends lost 3 bases at V and 3 bases at J; junction bases unmatched: 14. CDR3 loop: CASSLGPLASGLYEQYF. DNA of the CDR3: TGTGCCAGCAGCTTGGGTCCCCTTGCTAGCGGCCTCTACGAGCAGTACTTC.

There are a few counts of this clonotype. The rearrangement links TRBV7-2 to TRBJ2-2; TRBD2 aligns across 10 bases. The CDR3 sequence is 17 residues long. The V gene's germline CDR1 is SGHTA and CDR2 FQGNSA. The junction had 8 bases not matched to a gene; V was cut back by 3 bases and J by 4 bases. CDR3 bases: TGTGCCAGCAGCTTGCCGGGACTAGCGACGGGCACCGGGGAGCTGTTTTTT. Translated, it gives CASSLPGLATGTGELFF.

The rearrangement joins TRBV28 to TRBJ1-4; perhaps TRBD1 as D (6 bases). Germline V lookup: CDR1 MDHEN, CDR2 SYDVKM. Trimming pared 7 bases from V and 8 bases from J, leaving 14 bases between. CDR3 size: 13 residues. The CDR3 spells CASTGAKREKLFF. CDR3 DNA sequence: TGTGCCAGCACGGGGGCTAAGAGGGAAAAACTGTTTTTT.

The J gene is TRBJ2-3, the V gene TRBV28; 10 positions match TRBD1. This CDR3 spans 15 amino acids. With V trimmed by 5 bases and J by 5 bases, 7 bases remained unmatched. Germline V gene lookup returns CDR1 MDHEN and CDR2 SYDVKM. The CDR3 loop reads CASSPRQGAIDTQYF. As DNA, the CDR3 is TGTGCCAGCAGTCCCCGACAGGGGGCGATAGATACGCAGTATTTT.

This clonotype was counted many times. The CDR3 DNA reads TGTGCCAGCAGTTGGCCCTCGGGACTAGCGGTCACCGGGGAGCTGTTTTTT. It specifies CASSWPSGLAVTGELFF. The chain recombines TRBV12-3 or TRBV12-4 with TRBJ2-2; 11 nucleotides line up with TRBD2. This CDR3 comprises 17 residues. Trimming cost V 4 bases and J 4 bases; bases outside gene matches: 8.

This clonotype was detected ten times or more. This chain connects TRBV12-3 or TRBV12-4 to TRBJ2-7; 9 positions agree with TRBD1. The CDR3 spans 14 residues. With 5 bases clipped from V and 7 bases from J, the junction kept 9 bases outside the gene matches. The CDR3 coding sequence is TGTGCCAGCAGTGGGGCACAGGGGGCCCGGGAGCAGTACTTC. Protein sequence: CASSGAQGAREQYF.

This clonotype was recorded at least ten times. The rearrangement uses TRBV28 and TRBJ2-7; 9 nucleotides agree with TRBD1. The CDR3 has 16 amino acids. V was pared by 5 bases and J by 3 bases, with 11 bases of the junction left unmatched. Germline-derived CDR1 and CDR2 are MDHEN and SYDVKM. This CDR3 reads CASSVGTGSNIYEQYF. The CDR3, as DNA: TGTGCCAGCAGTGTGGGGACAGGGTCAAATATCTACGAGCAGTACTTC.

This clonotype was counted a few times. This chain connects TRBV28 to TRBJ1-5, with D possibly TRBD1 on 5 matching bases. This CDR3 has 15 residues. The V gene lost 3 bases and the J gene lost 2 bases, with 11 bases spanning the gap. Germline values: CDR1 MDHEN, CDR2 SYDVKM. In nucleotides, the CDR3 is TGTGCCAGCAGTTTGGGGGGTCTGGGCAATCAGCCCCAGCATTTT. Protein product: CASSLGGLGNQPQHF.

CDR3 amino acids: CASSTGLAGNEQYF. The DNA for the CDR3 is TGTGCCAGCTCAACCGGACTAGCGGGGAACGAGCAGTACTTC. V is TRBV18 and J is TRBJ2-7; 12 bases are shared with TRBD2. The CDR3 has 14 residues. Germline V gene sequence: CDR1 KGHSH, CDR2 LQKENI. After removal of 5 bases from V and 5 bases from J, the junction contained 4 bases not matched to a gene.

This clonotype was detected a few times. The rearrangement joins TRBV5-1 to TRBJ2-3; 9 bases map to TRBD2. Per the germline V gene, CDR1 is SGHRS and CDR2 is YFSETQ. The CDR3 consists of 17 residues. Trimming removed 4 bases from V and 3 bases from J; junction bases left unmatched: 12. CDR3: CASSLRFAGGSTDTQYF. The CDR3 region has the DNA TGCGCCAGCAGCCTCCGTTTCGCGGGGGGGTCGACAGATACGCAGTATTTT.

This sequence joins TRBV27 and TRBJ2-3, with D possibly matching TRBD2 (6 bases). The CDR3 covers 15 residues. Trimming removed 5 bases at V and 1 base at J, with 13 bases between. CDR1 is MNHEY, CDR2 SMNVEV, per germline (reference sequence). The CDR3 coding sequence is TGTGCCAGCAGTCCCCGAGCGGGCCGCACAGATACGCAGTATTTT. It specifies CASSPRAGRTDTQYF.

This clonotype was observed a handful of times. The gene calls are TRBV28 and TRBJ2-2; TRBD1 matches at 9 bases. This CDR3 spans 15 amino acids. Trimming took 5 bases from V and 4 from J; bases not matched to a gene: 5. Germline-derived CDR1 and CDR2 are MDHEN and SYDVKM. The CDR3: CASSPTGGVTGELFF. The CDR3 region has the DNA TGTGCCAGCAGTCCGACAGGGGGGGTCACCGGGGAGCTGTTTTTT. Complete variable domain (other parts from reference TRBV28 and TRBJ2-2): DVKVTQSSRYLVKRTGEKVFLECVQDMDHENMFWYRQDPGLGLRLIYFSYDVKMKEKGDIPEGYSVSREKKERFSLILESASTNQTSMYLCASSPTGGVTGELFFGEGSRLTVL.

J is TRBJ2-1 and V is TRBV2, with unresolved D. This CDR3 comprises 11 residues. Deletions cut 8 bases from V and 5 bases from J, with 7 bases between. Germline CDR1 reads SNHLY; CDR2 reads FYNNEI. The DNA for the CDR3 is TGTGCCAGCGACGGGCACAATGAGCAGTTCTTC. It codes for CASDGHNEQFF.

This clonotype was recorded a few times. J is TRBJ2-1 and V is TRBV5-1, with 9 positions matching TRBD1. Germline V gene sequence: CDR1 SGHRS, CDR2 YFSETQ. V dropped 3 bases and J dropped 3; count of bases not matched to a gene: 4. The CDR3 is 15 amino acids. CDR3 coding DNA: TGCGCCAGCAGCTCGACAGGGGGTTTCTACAATGAGCAGTTCTTC. Its protein is CASSSTGGFYNEQFF.

J is TRBJ2-7 and V is TRBV5-1; a weak D match, TRBD2 (6 bases). V was cut by 4 bases and J by 7 bases, with 18 bases left in between. The CDR3 is 14 amino acids. Per the germline V gene, CDR1 is SGHRS and CDR2 is YFSETQ. The CDR3 DNA follows: TGCGCCAGCAGCGTGGTAGCGGTCGAGGGAGAGCAGTACTTC. Protein product: CASSVVAVEGEQYF.

This clonotype appeared many times. This rearrangement joins TRBV28 to TRBJ2-6; D is uncertain. V was clipped by 5 bases and J by 1 base, with 12 bases between them. Germline lookup yields CDR1 MDHEN and CDR2 SYDVKM. There are 16 residues in the CDR3. The CDR3 DNA is TGTGCCAGCAGTCTGTGGACCTCTTCTGGGGCCAACGTCCTGACTTTC. Protein product: CASSLWTSSGANVLTF.

The chain recombines TRBV5-1 with TRBJ2-6; D call uncertain. V was cut by 0 bases and J by 2 bases, with 6 bases left in between. The germline V gene has CDR1 SGHRS and CDR2 YFSETQ. The CDR3 is 15 amino acids. CDR3 sequence: CASSLGWPGANVLTF. The CDR3, as DNA: TGCGCCAGCAGCTTGGGGTGGCCTGGGGCCAACGTCCTGACTTTC.

This clonotype was seen many times. V usage is TRBV12-3 or TRBV12-4 and J usage is TRBJ2-7; 11 nucleotides agree with TRBD2. This CDR3 region has 16 residues. Germline trimming cut 6 bases from V and 7 bases from J; bases unmatched to any gene: 14. The CDR3 nucleotides read TGTGCCAGCAGCTCCGACCCGGGACTAGCGGCGGGAGAGCAGTACTTC. Encoded protein: CASSSDPGLAAGEQYF.

This clonotype has a handful of counts. The rearrangement joins TRBV7-3 to TRBJ2-7; 9 bases fit TRBD1. In germline, CDR1 is SGHTA, CDR2 FQGTGA. J was trimmed by 4 bases and V by 2 bases; bases with no gene match: 9. The CDR3 contains 16 residues. The DNA of the CDR3 is TGTGCCAGCAGCTTAGGGGTTCCGGGACAGGGTTACGAGCAGTACTTC. It is translated as CASSLGVPGQGYEQYF.

This clonotype was seen at least ten times. The chain uses TRBV12-3 or TRBV12-4 and TRBJ2-1; tentatively, D is TRBD1 (6 bases). V gave up 8 bases and J gave up 3 bases, with 14 bases separating them. CDR3 length: 14 residues. CDR3 in amino acids: CASFPGAVYNEQFF. The CDR3 nucleotides are TGTGCCAGCTTCCCAGGGGCGGTCTACAATGAGCAGTTCTTC.